This record looks at one T cell receptor beta chain sequence and its context. This entry is derived from a study of T cells in Graves' hyperthyroidism and ophthalmopathy. The CDR3 length is 15 residues. Germline CDR1 reads SGHKS; CDR2 reads YYEKEE (reference sequence). The V gene lost 6 bases and the J gene lost 8 bases, with 21 bases spanning the gap. Template material for amplifying TCR beta CDR3 regions consisted of RNA transcripts. In the first-round RT-PCR of the TCR CDR3, the HTBI primer set was used. TCRdb ran MiXCR on the multiplex PCR reads and lists one entry per CDR3 protein. The sample holds hundreds of thousands of distinct CDR3 sequences, 15% to 18% seen once. Exclusions: uncontrolled infection, other autoimmune disease, pregnancy, lactation.

Sequenced sample: blood. The receptor comes from a woman under 30 with Graves' hyperthyroidism. This chain links TRBV5-5 with TRBJ2-1; D assignment may be TRBD1 or TRBD2 (6 bases each). CDR3 bases: TGTGCCAGCACATTTGGGGGGCGGAGAGGGTATGAGCAGTTCTTC. It yields the protein CASTFGGRRGYEQFF.